This section outlines one T cell receptor (beta chain) sequence together with its context. These data come from a study of control samples from healthy donors and cancer patients. The V segment lost 1 base and the J segment 7 bases; nucleotides outside the gene matches: 9. CDR1 is SGHRS, CDR2 YFSETQ, per germline. The CDR3 length is 16 residues. Repertoires were generated with immunoSEQ multiplex PCR, while TCRdb's copy carries only in-frame clones and drops some. Among 130,000 to 150,000 clones listed, roughly 94% were seen once. The receptor comes from a man in his sixties with colorectal cancer. The sample consisted of PBMCs. The chain joins TRBV5-1 to TRBJ2-1, with 9 bases matching TRBD2. CDR3 sequence reads: CASSLSGLAKVNEQFF. CDR3 nucleotides: TGCGCCAGCAGCTTGTCGGGACTAGCAAAGGTGAATGAGCAGTTCTTC. Combining the CDR3 with reference TRBV5-1 and TRBJ2-1 gives the whole variable domain KAGVTQTPRYLIKTRGQQVTLSCSPISGHRSVSWYQQTPGQGLQFLFEYFSETQRNKGNFPGRFSGRQFSNSRSEMNVSTLELGDSALYLCASSLSGLAKVNEQFFGPGTRLTVL.